The clone carrying this TCR beta chain was recorded many times. Its target is not known. This entry comes from a study of CD8+CD57+ T cells in acquired aplastic anemia. The authors sequenced patients whose flow cytometry had shown CD8+CD57+ cell expansion. Researchers used genomic DNA as the template to profile TCR beta VDJ and CDR3. TCRdb re-called the reads with MiXCR, one entry per CDR3 protein. The sample includes some 120,000 distinct CDR3 sequences, approximately 36% of them seen just once. Study results and limitations: A significant difference in CD8+ Simpson's diversity between patients and controls was not found. Patients and controls turned out to have 25 to 30 CD8+ CDR3 sequences in common.

The CDR3 covers 18 residues. Germline V gene sequence: CDR1 MNHEY, CDR2 SVGAGI. V lost 0 bases and J lost 2, with 14 bases in between. The V call is TRBV6-5, the J call TRBJ1-6, with D tentatively TRBD1 (5 bases). This clonotype was obtained from a human donor with aplastic anemia. Source material: sorted CD4+, CD8+, or CD8+CD57+ T cells (not recorded which) from PBMCs. The CDR3 sequence is CASSYSGPGSTYNSPLHF. The CDR3, as DNA: TGTGCCAGCAGTTACTCGGGGCCAGGGAGTACCTATAATTCACCCCTCCACTTT.